The clone carrying this T cell receptor (beta chain) was counted only a few times. This sample was included in a study of blood T cell repertoires in COVID-19. Study context: T cells, B-cell-depleted T cells, or PBMCs supplied cDNA or gDNA.

This table comes from immunoSEQ multiplex PCR, and its TCRdb copy is limited to in-frame clones, with some not included. The table lists a few hundred thousand clones, around four fifths of them singletons, with 5.2% in the top ten. This CDR3 region has 14 residues. The ends were cut back, 1 base at V and 2 bases at J, with 8 bases in the middle. The germline V gene has CDR1 SEHNR and CDR2 FQNEAQ (reference sequence). Seattle patients were enrolled during active infection and followed longitudinally. Input material: peripheral blood. The chain links TRBV7-9 to TRBJ1-2; D is perhaps TRBD1 (5 bases). The clonotype was recovered from a woman in her 70s with COVID-19, enrolled during active disease. The CDR3 DNA follows: TGTGCCAGCAGCTTAGAACGGGGGAACTATGGCTACACCTTC. It translates to CASSLERGNYGYTF.